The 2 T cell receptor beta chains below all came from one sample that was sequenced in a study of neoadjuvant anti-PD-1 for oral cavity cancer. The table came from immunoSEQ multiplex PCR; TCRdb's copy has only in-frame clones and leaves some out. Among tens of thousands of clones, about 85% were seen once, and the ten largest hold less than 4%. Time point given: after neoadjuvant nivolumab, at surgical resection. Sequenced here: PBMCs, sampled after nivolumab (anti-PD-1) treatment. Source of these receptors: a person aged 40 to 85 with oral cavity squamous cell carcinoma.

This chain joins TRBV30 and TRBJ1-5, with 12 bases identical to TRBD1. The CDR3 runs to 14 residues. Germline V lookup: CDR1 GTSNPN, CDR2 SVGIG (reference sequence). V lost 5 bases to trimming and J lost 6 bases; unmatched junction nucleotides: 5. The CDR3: CAWAGTGGFQPQHF. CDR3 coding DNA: TGTGCCTGGGCTGGGACAGGGGGCTTTCAGCCCCAGCATTTT. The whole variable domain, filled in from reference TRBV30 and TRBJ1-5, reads SQTIHQWPATLVQPVGSPLSLECTVEGTSNPNLYWYRQAAGRGLQLLFYSVGIGQISSEVPQNLSASRPQDRQFILSSKKLLLSDSGFYLCAWAGTGGFQPQHFGDGTRLSIL.

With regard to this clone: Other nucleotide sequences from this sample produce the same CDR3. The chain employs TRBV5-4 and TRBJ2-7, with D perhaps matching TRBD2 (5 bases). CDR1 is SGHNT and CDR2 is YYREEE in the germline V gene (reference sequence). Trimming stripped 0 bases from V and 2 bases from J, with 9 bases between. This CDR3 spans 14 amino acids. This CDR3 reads CASSLAGVAYEQYF. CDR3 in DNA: TGTGCCAGCAGCTTGGCCGGGGTGGCCTACGAGCAGTACTTC.